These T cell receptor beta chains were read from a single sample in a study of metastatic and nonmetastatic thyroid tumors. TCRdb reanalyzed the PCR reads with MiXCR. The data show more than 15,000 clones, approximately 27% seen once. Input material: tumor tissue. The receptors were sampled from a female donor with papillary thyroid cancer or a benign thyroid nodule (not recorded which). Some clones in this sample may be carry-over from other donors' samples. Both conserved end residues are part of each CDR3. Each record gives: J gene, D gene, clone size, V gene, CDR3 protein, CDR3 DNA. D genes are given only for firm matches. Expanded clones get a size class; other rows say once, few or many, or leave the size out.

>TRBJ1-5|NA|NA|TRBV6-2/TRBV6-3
CASSVYSNQPQHF
TGTGCCAGCTCGGTGTATAGCAATCAGCCCCAGCATTTT
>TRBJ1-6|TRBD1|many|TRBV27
CASSSDRGYNSPLHF
TGTGCCAGCAGTTCAGACAGGGGGTATAATTCACCCCTCCACTTT
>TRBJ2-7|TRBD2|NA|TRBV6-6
CASSYVATGTSIYEQYF
TGTGCCAGCAGTTACGTAGCGACCGGGACTAGCATCTACGAGCAGTACTTC
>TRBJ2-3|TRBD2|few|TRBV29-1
CSVASGRADTQYF
TGCAGCGTTGCCAGCGGGAGGGCAGATACGCAGTATTTT
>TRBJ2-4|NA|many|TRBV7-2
CASSLGGAKNIQYF
TGTGCCAGCAGCTTAGGGGGGGCCAAAAACATTCAGTACTTC
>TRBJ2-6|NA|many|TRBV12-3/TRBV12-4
CASSLASKARRGANVLTF
TGTGCCAGCAGTTTAGCGTCCAAGGCAAGGAGAGGGGCCAACGTCCTGACTTTC
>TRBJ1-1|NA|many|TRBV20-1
CSAREGGSLTEAFF
TGCAGTGCTAGGGAGGGGGGGAGCCTCACTGAAGCTTTCTTT
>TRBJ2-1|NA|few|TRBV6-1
CASSTKPGNEQFF
TGTGCCAGCAGCACCAAACCGGGGAATGAGCAGTTCTTC
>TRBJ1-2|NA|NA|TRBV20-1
CSANPPGQDYGYTF
TGCAGTGCAAATCCCCCGGGACAAGACTATGGCTACACCTTC
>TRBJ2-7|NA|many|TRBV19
CASSISPRLVWYEQYF
TGTGCCAGTAGTATCTCCCCTCGACTAGTCTGGTACGAGCAGTACTTC
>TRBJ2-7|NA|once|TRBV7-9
CASSSSEVGNEQYF
TGTGCCAGCAGCTCCTCGGAGGTTGGTAACGAGCAGTACTTC
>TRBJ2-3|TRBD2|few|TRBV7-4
CASSWTSFPGLAGSTDTQYF
TGTGCCAGCAGCTGGACCTCCTTTCCGGGACTAGCAGGCAGCACAGATACGCAGTATTTT
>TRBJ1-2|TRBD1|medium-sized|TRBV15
CATSIVPGTGNGYTF
TGTGCCACCAGCATTGTCCCGGGGACAGGCAACGGCTACACCTTC
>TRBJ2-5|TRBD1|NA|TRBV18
CASSPGQGETQYF
TGTGCCAGCTCACCGGGACAGGGAGAGACCCAGTACTTC
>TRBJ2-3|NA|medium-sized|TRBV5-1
CASSYSRIFTDTQYF
TGCGCCAGCAGCTACTCGCGGATCTTCACAGATACGCAGTATTTT
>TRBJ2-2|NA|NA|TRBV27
CASGRTGELFF
TGTGCCAGCGGACGGACCGGGGAGCTGTTTTTT
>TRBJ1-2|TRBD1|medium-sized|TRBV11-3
CASSTTGGAPNYGYTF
TGTGCCAGCAGCACGACAGGGGGAGCTCCTAACTATGGCTACACCTTC
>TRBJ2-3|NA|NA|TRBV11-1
CASSLGSWGIDTQYF
TGTGCCAGCAGCTTAGGGTCATGGGGAATAGATACGCAGTATTTT
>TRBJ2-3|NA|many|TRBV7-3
CASSLTAVFTDTQYF
TGTGCCAGCAGCTTAACCGCGGTATTCACAGATACGCAGTATTTT
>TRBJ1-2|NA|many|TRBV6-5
CASSYNPVGGGGYTF
TGTGCCAGCAGTTACAACCCTGTAGGGGGGGGCGGCTACACCTTC